The entry below describes one T cell receptor (beta chain). It has no known antigen specificity. No base quality information exists; no much larger clone differs at one position. Trimming takes 1 base from V and 6 bases from J, and the germline ends sit 4 bases apart. For CDR1 and CDR2, the germline V gene lists SGHDN and FVKESK. The CDR3 starts with the cysteine, ends with the phenylalanine, and has 12 residues. Only the CDR3 portion is preserved as DNA: 36 bases, with reading frame beginning at the first base. Patients with autoimmune disease history or receiving systemic immunosuppression were excluded from the trial. Peripheral blood for TCR sequencing was collected from all dose cohorts at baseline, on cycle 4 day 1, and on cycle 7 day 1. Samples were obtained from an open-label, multicenter, first-in-human phase I dose-escalation trial of ivuxolimab. The trial enrolled adults with locally advanced or metastatic head and neck squamous cell, hepatocellular, melanoma or renal cell carcinoma. Before TCR sequencing, CD4+ T cells and CD8+ T cells from peripheral blood were sorted into separate populations.

The data belong to a study of OX40 agonist ivuxolimab in advanced cancers. Broadly, across the study: Ivuxolimab was a fully human IgG2 agonistic monoclonal antibody targeting the costimulatory receptor OX40 (CD134). Patients were allowed to have had prior anti-PD-1, anti-PD-L1 or anti-CTLA-4 therapy, and about 40% of the dose-escalation patients had been treated with checkpoint inhibitors. Intravenous ivuxolimab was administered to patients every 2 weeks at six dose levels: 0.01, 0.1, 0.3, 1.5, 3 and 10 mg/kg. Partial responses were achieved by three dose-escalation patients, of whom one had hepatocellular carcinoma and two had cutaneous melanoma. Of the 50 or so patients in dose escalation, about 20 had hepatocellular carcinoma, approximately 15 had melanoma, 9 had renal cell carcinoma and 9 had head and neck cancer. The purpose of peripheral TCRbeta sequencing was to test whether ivuxolimab changed TCR sequence diversity and led to clonal T-cell expansion. The paper describes the monotherapy dose-escalation part (N ≈ 50 patients) of the phase I trial of ivuxolimab. In the dose-escalation cohort, 65% to 90% of patients were male, and the mean age was around 60 years, with a range of 23 to 79.

Broader findings and caveats from the paper: On average, CD8+ T cells showed more expanded clones than CD4+ T cells after ivuxolimab. Antigen specificity was not determined for the clonally expanded peripheral T cells. At doses of 0.1 to 3.0 mg/kg, clonal expansion of both CD4+ and CD8+ T cells in blood was seen between baseline and week 6. Low levels of normalized T-cell clonal expansion were also shown by some nonresponding patients. In the 0.1-3.0 mg/kg groups, partial responders had among the lowest normalized peripheral clonal expansion, particularly in CD8+ T cells.

To sequence the TCRbeta CDR3 region, genomic DNA was isolated from the sorted cells. TCRbeta CDR3 regions were sequenced using the immunoSEQ Assay. TCRdb obtained this table from immuneACCESS and retained in-frame rearrangements with V and J assigned. These tables miss some clones; where compared with another copy, unresolved V genes account for less than half of the shortfall, and the remainder is unexplained. Across this sample there are under 60,000 clones, with about 89% seen only once. The top ten hold less than 40% of the sample. The TCR comes from an adult with an advanced solid tumor such as melanoma, head and neck, liver or kidney cancer. The rearrangement combines TRBV14 with TRBJ2-1, with the identity of the D gene unclear. The starting material was CD4+ or CD8+ T cells sorted from blood, obtained in a trial of the OX40 agonist ivuxolimab. The DNA reads TGTGCCAGCAGCCAAGTTCCCAATGAGCAGTTCTTC. It translates to CASSQVPNEQFF.